What follows are 4 T cell receptor beta chains derived from one specimen sequenced in a study of blood T cells in healthy people across ages (dated by TCRdb to about 2015). The method behind the library was 5' RACE. The sequencing machine was an Illumina HiSeq 2500. The second PCR ran for roughly 7 to 11 cycles and used a J-beta primer mix along with a sample-barcoded 5' primer. The public sequencing data were trimmed at Q25 with fastp and processed into clonotypes with MiXCR by TCRdb, which kept only in-frame beta chains. Every CDR3 protein is listed once, alongside the most common genes and DNA of its rows. For this sample the table gives hundreds of thousands of distinct CDR3 sequences, of which roughly 53% were detected only once. The ten biggest clones cover roughly 34% of the sample. Sample: blood. These receptors came from a man in his 60s in good health.

The chain carries TRBV12-3 or TRBV12-4 and TRBJ1-4, with 9 bases lining up with TRBD1. The CDR3 runs to 14 residues. The junction had 6 bases not matched to a gene; V was cut back by 6 bases and J by 7 bases. The DNA for the CDR3 is TGTGCCAGCAGGCTGGGACAGGGTGTTGAAAAACTGTTTTTT. This sequence encodes CASRLGQGVEKLFF.

The chain has TRBV12-3 or TRBV12-4 and TRBJ2-7; D is unresolved. Trimming removed 2 bases at V and 3 bases at J, with 20 bases between. This CDR3 comprises 17 residues. CDR3 sequence: CASSLSPLRALFYEQYF. The CDR3, as DNA: TGTGCCAGCAGTTTATCCCCTCTAAGGGCCTTGTTCTACGAGCAGTACTTC.

The V and J genes are TRBV9 and TRBJ2-4, with a tentative D call TRBD2 (5 bases). Trimming shortened V by 0 bases and J by 8 bases, and 12 bases separated the two germline ends. There are 14 residues in the CDR3. Germline CDR1 is SGDLS and CDR2 is YYNGEE. The CDR3 loop is CASSVGETKDIQYF. The CDR3 bases are TGTGCCAGCAGCGTAGGAGAGACTAAGGACATTCAGTACTTC.

This clonotype was counted a few times. The J gene is TRBJ2-1, the V gene TRBV6-1, with D perhaps matching TRBD2 (6 bases). Per the germline V gene, CDR1 is MNHNS and CDR2 is SASEGT. The CDR3 totals 15 residues. V was shortened by 0 bases and J by 12 bases, with 18 bases between the two germline ends. The CDR3 DNA sequence: TGTGCCAGCAGTGAAGCGTTGGGAGGCCCGGGCGGGCAGTTCTTC. It translates to CASSEALGGPGGQFF.